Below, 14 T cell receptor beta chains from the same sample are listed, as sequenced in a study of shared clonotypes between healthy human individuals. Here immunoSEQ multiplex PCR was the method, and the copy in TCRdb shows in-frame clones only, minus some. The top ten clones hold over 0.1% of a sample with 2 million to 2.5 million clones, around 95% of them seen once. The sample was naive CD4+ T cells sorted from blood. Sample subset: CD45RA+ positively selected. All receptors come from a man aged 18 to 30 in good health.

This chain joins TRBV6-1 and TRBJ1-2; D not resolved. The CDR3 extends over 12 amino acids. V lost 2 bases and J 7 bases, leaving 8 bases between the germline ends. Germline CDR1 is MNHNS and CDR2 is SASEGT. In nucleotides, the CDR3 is TGTGCCAGCAGTGAATACAAGTTTGGCTACACCTTC. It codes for CASSEYKFGYTF.

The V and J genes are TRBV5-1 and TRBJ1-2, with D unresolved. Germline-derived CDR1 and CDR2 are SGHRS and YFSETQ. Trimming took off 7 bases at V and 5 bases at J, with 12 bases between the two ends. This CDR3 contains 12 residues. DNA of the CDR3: TGCGCCAGCCCTCTAGGACCGTATGGCTACACCTTC. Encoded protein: CASPLGPYGYTF. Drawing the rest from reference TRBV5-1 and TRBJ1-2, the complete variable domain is KAGVTQTPRYLIKTRGQQVTLSCSPISGHRSVSWYQQTPGQGLQFLFEYFSETQRNKGNFPGRFSGRQFSNSRSEMNVSTLELGDSALYLCASPLGPYGYTFGSGTRLTVV.

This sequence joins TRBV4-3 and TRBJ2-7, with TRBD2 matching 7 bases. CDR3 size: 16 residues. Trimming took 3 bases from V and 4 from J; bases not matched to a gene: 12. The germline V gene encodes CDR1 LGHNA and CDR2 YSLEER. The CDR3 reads CASSQRPETSFYEQYF. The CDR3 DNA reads TGCGCCAGCAGCCAGCGGCCCGAGACTAGCTTTTACGAGCAGTACTTC.

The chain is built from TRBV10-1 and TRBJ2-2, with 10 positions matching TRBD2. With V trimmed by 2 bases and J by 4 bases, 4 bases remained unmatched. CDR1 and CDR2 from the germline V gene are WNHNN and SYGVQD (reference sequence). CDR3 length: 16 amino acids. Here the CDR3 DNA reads TGCGCCAGCAGTGAGGGAAGCGGGAGGGCCACCGGGGAGCTGTTTTTT. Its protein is CASSEGSGRATGELFF.

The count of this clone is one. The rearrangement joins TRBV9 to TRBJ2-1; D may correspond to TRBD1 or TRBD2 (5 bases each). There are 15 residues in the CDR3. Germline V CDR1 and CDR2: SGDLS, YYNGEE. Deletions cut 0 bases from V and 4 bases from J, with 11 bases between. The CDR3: CASSVGDARYNEQFF. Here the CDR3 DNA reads TGTGCCAGCAGCGTAGGGGACGCCCGATACAATGAGCAGTTCTTC.

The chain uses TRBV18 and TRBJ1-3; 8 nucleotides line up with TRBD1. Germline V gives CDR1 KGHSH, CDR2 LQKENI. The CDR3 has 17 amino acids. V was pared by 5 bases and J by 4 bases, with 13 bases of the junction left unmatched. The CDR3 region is CASSATLPTGVGNTIYF. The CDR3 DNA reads TGTGCCAGCTCAGCAACTTTACCGACAGGGGTAGGAAACACCATATATTTT.

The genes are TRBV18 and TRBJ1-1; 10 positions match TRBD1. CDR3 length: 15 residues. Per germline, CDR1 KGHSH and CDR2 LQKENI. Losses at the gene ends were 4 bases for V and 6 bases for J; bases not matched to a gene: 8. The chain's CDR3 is CASSLGTGVGAEAFF. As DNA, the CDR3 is TGTGCCAGCTCACTGGGGACAGGGGTAGGTGCTGAAGCTTTCTTT. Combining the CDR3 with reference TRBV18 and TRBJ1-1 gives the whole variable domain NAGVMQNPRHLVRRRGQEARLRCSPMKGHSHVYWYRQLPEEGLKFMVYLQKENIIDESGMPKERFSAEFPKEGPSILRIQQVVRGDSAAYFCASSLGTGVGAEAFFGQGTRLTVV.

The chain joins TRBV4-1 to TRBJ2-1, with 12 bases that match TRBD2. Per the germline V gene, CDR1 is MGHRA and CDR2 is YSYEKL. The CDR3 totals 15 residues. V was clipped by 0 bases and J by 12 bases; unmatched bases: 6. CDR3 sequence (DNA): TGCGCCAGCAGCCAAGACGGGACTAGCGGGTTTGGGCAGTTCTTC. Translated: CASSQDGTSGFGQFF.

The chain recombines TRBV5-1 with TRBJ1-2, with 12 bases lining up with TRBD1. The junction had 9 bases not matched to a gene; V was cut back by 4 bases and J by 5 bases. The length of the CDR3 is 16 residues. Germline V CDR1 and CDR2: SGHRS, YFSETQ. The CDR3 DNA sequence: TGCGCCAGCAGCAGCGGGACAGGGGGCTCGGGATATGGCTACACCTTC. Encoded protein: CASSSGTGGSGYGYTF.

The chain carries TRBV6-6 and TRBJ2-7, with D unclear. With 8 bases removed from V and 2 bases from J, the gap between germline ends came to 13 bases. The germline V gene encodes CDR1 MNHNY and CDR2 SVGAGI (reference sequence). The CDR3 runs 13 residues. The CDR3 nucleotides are TGTGCCAGCCGCCACGCGGTTACCTACGAGCAGTACTTC. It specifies CASRHAVTYEQYF.

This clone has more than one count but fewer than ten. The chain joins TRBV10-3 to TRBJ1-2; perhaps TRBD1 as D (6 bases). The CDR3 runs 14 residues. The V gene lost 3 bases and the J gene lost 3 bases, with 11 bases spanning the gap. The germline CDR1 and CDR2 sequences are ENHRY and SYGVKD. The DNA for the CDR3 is TGTGCCATCAGTGAACCAGGGGTTGACTATGGCTACACCTTC. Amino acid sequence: CAISEPGVDYGYTF.

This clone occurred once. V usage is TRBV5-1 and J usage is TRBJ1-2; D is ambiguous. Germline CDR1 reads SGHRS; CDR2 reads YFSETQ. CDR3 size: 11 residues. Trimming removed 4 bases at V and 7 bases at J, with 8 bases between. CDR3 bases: TGCGCCAGCAGCAACGGACCTGGCTACACCTTC. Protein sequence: CASSNGPGYTF.

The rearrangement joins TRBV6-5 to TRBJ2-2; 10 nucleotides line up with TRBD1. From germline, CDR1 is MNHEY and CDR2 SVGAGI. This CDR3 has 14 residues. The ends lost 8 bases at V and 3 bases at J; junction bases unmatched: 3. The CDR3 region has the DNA TGTGCCAGCGGACAGGGGGGGGACACCGGGGAGCTGTTTTTT. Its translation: CASGQGGDTGELFF.

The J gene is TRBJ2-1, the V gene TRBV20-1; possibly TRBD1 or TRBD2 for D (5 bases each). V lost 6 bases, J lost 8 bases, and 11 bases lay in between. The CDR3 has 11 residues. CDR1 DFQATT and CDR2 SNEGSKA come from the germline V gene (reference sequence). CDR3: CSAGAIDEQFF. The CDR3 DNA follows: TGCAGTGCCGGGGCCATCGATGAGCAGTTCTTC.